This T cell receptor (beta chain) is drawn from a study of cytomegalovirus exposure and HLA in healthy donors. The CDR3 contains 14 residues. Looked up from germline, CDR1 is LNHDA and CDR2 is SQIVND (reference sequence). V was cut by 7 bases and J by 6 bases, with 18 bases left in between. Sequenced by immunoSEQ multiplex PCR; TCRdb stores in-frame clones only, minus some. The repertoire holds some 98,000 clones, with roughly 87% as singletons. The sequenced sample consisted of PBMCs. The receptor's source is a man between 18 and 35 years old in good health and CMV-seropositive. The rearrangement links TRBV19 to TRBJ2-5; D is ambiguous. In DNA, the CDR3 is TGTGCCAGTACCCCCTCAGGCGACCAGAAGACCCAGTACTTC. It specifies CASTPSGDQKTQYF.